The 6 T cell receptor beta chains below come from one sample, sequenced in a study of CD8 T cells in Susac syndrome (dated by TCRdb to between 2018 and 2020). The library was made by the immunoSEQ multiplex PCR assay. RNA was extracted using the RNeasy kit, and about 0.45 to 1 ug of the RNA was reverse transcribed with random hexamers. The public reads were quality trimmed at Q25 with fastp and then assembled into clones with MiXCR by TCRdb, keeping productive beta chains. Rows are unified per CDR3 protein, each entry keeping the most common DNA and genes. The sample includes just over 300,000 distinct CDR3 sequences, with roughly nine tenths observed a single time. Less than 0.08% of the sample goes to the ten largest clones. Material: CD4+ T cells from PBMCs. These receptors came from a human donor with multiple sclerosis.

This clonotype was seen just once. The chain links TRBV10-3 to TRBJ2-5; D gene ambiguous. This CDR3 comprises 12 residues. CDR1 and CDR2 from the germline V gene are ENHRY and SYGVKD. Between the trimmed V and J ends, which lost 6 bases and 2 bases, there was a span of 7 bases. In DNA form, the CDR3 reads TGTGCCATCAGCCCCGATCAAGAGACCCAGTACTTC. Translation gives CAISPDQETQYF.

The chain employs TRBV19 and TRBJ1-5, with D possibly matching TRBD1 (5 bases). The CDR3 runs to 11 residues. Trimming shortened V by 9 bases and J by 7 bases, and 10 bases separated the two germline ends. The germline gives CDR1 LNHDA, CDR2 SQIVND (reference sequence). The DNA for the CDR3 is TGTGCCAGACGGGGCGACCAGCCCCAGCATTTT. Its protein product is CARRGDQPQHF.

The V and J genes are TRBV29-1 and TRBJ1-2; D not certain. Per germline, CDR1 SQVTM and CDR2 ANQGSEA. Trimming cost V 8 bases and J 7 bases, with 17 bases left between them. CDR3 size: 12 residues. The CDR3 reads CSSREGDSGYTF. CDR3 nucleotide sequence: TGCAGCTCGAGAGAGGGAGACTCTGGCTACACCTTC.

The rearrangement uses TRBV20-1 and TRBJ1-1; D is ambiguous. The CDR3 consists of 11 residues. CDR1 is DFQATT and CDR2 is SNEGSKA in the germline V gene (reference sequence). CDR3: CSSSTNTEAFF. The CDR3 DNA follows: TGCTCCTCGAGCACGAACACTGAAGCTTTCTTT.

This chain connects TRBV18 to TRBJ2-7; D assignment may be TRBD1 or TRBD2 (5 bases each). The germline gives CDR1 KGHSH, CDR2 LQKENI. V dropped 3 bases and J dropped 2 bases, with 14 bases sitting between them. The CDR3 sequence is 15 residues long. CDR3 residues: CASSPGAVGPYEQYF. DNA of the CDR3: TGTGCCAGCTCACCCGGGGCAGTAGGGCCCTACGAGCAGTACTTC.

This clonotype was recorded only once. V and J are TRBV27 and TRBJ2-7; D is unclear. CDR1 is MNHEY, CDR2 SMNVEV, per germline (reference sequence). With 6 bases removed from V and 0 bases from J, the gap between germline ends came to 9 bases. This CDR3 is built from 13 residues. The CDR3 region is CASSGRASYEQYF. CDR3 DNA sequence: TGTGCCAGCAGCGGTCGGGCCTCCTACGAGCAGTACTTC.